The 14 T cell receptor beta chains below all came from one sample that was sequenced in a study of beta chain features in type 1 diabetes. Since all of the isolated RNA was reverse transcribed, expressed TCRB transcripts were what got sequenced. Using immunoSEQ multiplex PCR, the repertoire was profiled, and TCRdb retains in-frame clones only, with some absent. The data contain hundreds of thousands of clones, 11% to 15% of them singletons. Study-wide results and caveats: TCRB CDR3s were moderately but significantly shorter in Type 1 diabetes patients in all four CD4+ subsets.

No antigen is known for these receptors. The material sequenced was naive CD4+ T cells from blood. Receptors originate from a man aged 18 to 29 with type 1 diabetes.

This rearrangement joins TRBV10-3 to TRBJ1-6, with a tentative D call TRBD1 (6 bases). The germline V and J ends were trimmed by 6 bases and 9 bases, with 15 bases remaining between them. CDR3 length: 14 amino acids. Germline V gene data show CDR1 as ENHRY and CDR2 as SYGVKD. In nucleotides, the CDR3 is TGTGCCATCAGCCCTCTAGAGGGGGGTTCACCCCTCCACTTT. Translation gives CAISPLEGGSPLHF.

As to this clone: Other DNA sequences from this sample encode an identical CDR3 as well. The CDR3 region is CAWSVTRNEQFF. The CDR3, as DNA: TGTGCCTGGAGTGTCACCCGGAATGAGCAGTTCTTC. The J gene is TRBJ2-1, the V gene TRBV30; D call uncertain. CDR3 length equals 12 residues. V was trimmed by 0 bases and J by 7 bases, leaving 7 bases between them. Germline V gives CDR1 GTSNPN, CDR2 SVGIG (reference sequence).

The chain employs TRBV30 and TRBJ2-1, with D unclear. The length of the CDR3 is 11 residues. Trimming shortened V by 1 base and J by 12 bases, and 10 bases separated the two germline ends. Germline values: CDR1 GTSNPN, CDR2 SVGIG (reference sequence). The chain's CDR3 is CAWSALGRQFF. The CDR3 bases are TGTGCCTGGAGTGCCCTCGGTAGGCAGTTCTTC. Using reference TRBV30 and TRBJ2-1 for the parts outside the CDR3, the full variable domain is SQTIHQWPATLVQPVGSPLSLECTVEGTSNPNLYWYRQAAGRGLQLLFYSVGIGQISSEVPQNLSASRPQDRQFILSSKKLLLSDSGFYLCAWSALGRQFFGPGTRLTVL.

The count of this clone is one. This rearrangement joins TRBV7-2 to TRBJ2-2; 13 bases are a match to TRBD2. CDR3 size: 18 residues. Germline assignment: CDR1 SGHTA and CDR2 FQGNSA. J lost 4 bases, V lost 4 bases, and 9 bases had no gene match. This CDR3 reads CASSSNRLAGGGTGELFF. CDR3 nucleotides: TGTGCCAGCAGCTCGAATAGACTAGCGGGAGGTGGCACCGGGGAGCTGTTTTTT.

This clone was seen only a few times. The chain couples TRBV28 to TRBJ1-4; D is possibly TRBD1 (6 bases). Germline CDR1 is MDHEN and CDR2 is SYDVKM. The CDR3 consists of 16 residues. Between the trimmed V and J ends, which lost 2 bases and 2 bases, there was a span of 12 bases. The CDR3 coding sequence is TGTGCCAGCAGTTTAGGGGGCAGAGGTACTAATGAAAAACTGTTTTTT. It yields the protein CASSLGGRGTNEKLFF.

Only a few counts were recorded for this clone. The chain recombines TRBV2 with TRBJ2-3, with 8 bases identical to TRBD2. With V trimmed by 8 bases and J by 2 bases, 6 bases remained unmatched. The CDR3 has 14 amino acids. Germline lookup yields CDR1 SNHLY and CDR2 FYNNEI. The CDR3 nucleotides read TGTGCCAGCGTGCGGGAGGCTTTCACAGATACGCAGTATTTT. Its translation: CASVREAFTDTQYF.

A few counts support this clone. This chain links TRBV5-1 with TRBJ2-1, with no clear D. V was pared by 1 base and J by 5 bases, with 13 bases between. The germline gives CDR1 SGHRS, CDR2 YFSETQ. There are 15 residues in the CDR3. The DNA of the CDR3 is TGCGCCAGCAGCTTGATCCCCGCGAAGGACAATGAGCAGTTCTTC. This sequence encodes CASSLIPAKDNEQFF.

The genes are TRBV7-2 and TRBJ2-5; 12 nucleotides align to TRBD2. V lost 3 bases to trimming and J lost 4 bases; unmatched junction nucleotides: 3. The CDR3 runs to 15 residues. The germline gives CDR1 SGHTA, CDR2 FQGNSA. This chain's CDR3 is CASSFRLAGAETQYF. In nucleotides, the CDR3 is TGTGCCAGCAGCTTCCGACTAGCGGGAGCAGAGACCCAGTACTTC.

The chain recombines TRBV30 with TRBJ1-3; D perhaps matches TRBD1 (6 bases). Germline CDR1 is GTSNPN and CDR2 is SVGIG (reference sequence). This CDR3 comprises 18 residues. Trimming took 0 bases from V and 0 from J, leaving 18 bases between them. The CDR3 DNA sequence: TGTGCCTGGAGTGTAGGACAGCTTACACTCCACTCTGGAAACACCATATATTTT. Protein sequence: CAWSVGQLTLHSGNTIYF.

This rearrangement joins TRBV30 to TRBJ2-7; D might be TRBD1 or TRBD2, each matching 6 bases. The CDR3 contains 14 residues. The germline V gene encodes CDR1 GTSNPN and CDR2 SVGIG (reference sequence). The V end was cut by 5 bases, the J end by 5 bases, with 19 bases between. This CDR3 is CAWSSWGAGNEQYF. Written as DNA, the CDR3 is TGTGCCTGGTCGTCCTGGGGGGCTGGGAACGAGCAGTACTTC.

This clone was seen only a few times. The chain links TRBV30 to TRBJ2-2; tentatively, D is TRBD1 or TRBD2 (7 bases each). V lost 8 bases to trimming and J lost 4 bases, with 17 bases between them. This CDR3 is built from 14 residues. Germline V CDR1 and CDR2: GTSNPN, SVGIG (reference sequence). CDR3: CAIETGRGTGELFF. CDR3 DNA sequence: TGTGCCATTGAGACAGGGAGGGGCACCGGGGAGCTGTTTTTT.

The chain carries TRBV5-1 and TRBJ1-1; D possibly corresponds to TRBD1 (6 bases). CDR3 length equals 14 residues. Looked up from germline, CDR1 is SGHRS and CDR2 is YFSETQ. Trimming stripped 3 bases from V and 1 base from J, with 10 bases between. The CDR3 region has the DNA TGCGCCAGCAGCTCGACAGGTGCGAACACTGAAGCTTTCTTT. It is translated as CASSSTGANTEAFF.

This clone has more than one count but fewer than ten. The V gene is TRBV6-1, the J gene TRBJ2-7; D could derive from TRBD1 or TRBD2 (6 bases each). Germline CDR1 MNHNS, CDR2 SASEGT. The V and J ends lost 5 bases and 3 bases respectively, with 11 bases between them. This CDR3 is built from 13 residues. In nucleotides, the CDR3 is TGTGCCAGCAGTAGGGGGGATAACTACGAGCAGTACTTC. Its protein product is CASSRGDNYEQYF.

In its sample, this clone was seen a few times. The chain carries TRBV27 and TRBJ1-2; the D gene is possibly TRBD1 (6 bases). The CDR3 sequence is 16 residues long. Trimming pared 6 bases from V and 5 bases from J, leaving 22 bases between. Germline V gives CDR1 MNHEY, CDR2 SMNVEV (reference sequence). The CDR3 DNA sequence: TGTGCCAGCAGCCTTCAACCCATCCCAGGGACATATGGCTACACCTTC. Protein sequence: CASSLQPIPGTYGYTF.